This entry describes one TCR beta chain. This clonotype occurred a few times. This clone's antigen is unknown. Per-nucleotide qualities are absent, and no much larger clonotype sits a single base away. Receptor amplification or capture employed PCR. TCRdb names Illumina HiSeq 2500 as the instrument used. Unique molecular identifiers were incorporated into TCR beta cDNA libraries to reduce PCR and sequencing biases. Approximately 500,000 cDNA molecules were obtained for every 1 to 10 million input T cells, so each molecule roughly corresponded to one T cell. The same protocol used for the earlier healthy control dataset was applied to prepare and sequence the patient libraries. Samples belonging to the same batch were prepared together, multiplexed and sequenced on a shared HiSeq lane. The original methods were these. Raw barcoded reads were processed with MIGEC, discarding single-read molecular identifier groups before consensus assembly and CDR3 extraction. VDJtools was used for post-analysis of the clonotype tables, with diversity normalized by down-sampling every dataset to the smallest sample size. Repertoire overlap clustering matched CDR3 amino acid but not nucleotide sequences to correct batch-related cross-sample contamination. In TCRdb, the public reads were trimmed at Q25 with fastp and aligned with MiXCR, with productive beta chains retained. Every CDR3 protein is listed once, alongside the most common genes and DNA of its rows. TCRdb, not the original authors, processed these V and J calls. A total of approximately 260,000 distinct CDR3 sequences appear in this sample, 36% of them only once. Around 4.8% of the sample goes to the ten largest clones.

This entry is derived from a study of post-analysis software for immune sequencing data (dated by TCRdb to between 2015 and 2017). Study-wide context: The recorded disease courses included relapsing-remitting, secondary progressive and progressive-relapsing multiple sclerosis, and some patients had no subtype annotation. A subset of samples was prepared in parallel using single-end sample barcoding, then pooled and co-amplified after Illumina adapter ligation. The patient repertoires were compared against 11 previously published healthy control repertoires obtained from donors aged 6 to 25 years. Here is what the overall study found, with its caveats: Four or five TRBV segments, including TRBV5-6, TRBV5-1 and TRBV20-1, were significantly more frequent in patients than controls. Direct clustering with F measure revealed strong co-clustering of samples prepared in the same batch, which led to a batch-effect correction. The multiple sclerosis patient group was slightly younger than the control group. Significantly lower normalized Chao1 diversity was found in multiple sclerosis patients than in controls, suggesting substantial peripheral T-cell clonal expansion.

Looking up the germline V gene (reference sequence) yields CDR1 DFQATT and CDR2 SNEGSKA. The V and J ends are trimmed by 2 bases and 1 base, leaving 2 bases between them. Reading from cysteine to phenylalanine, the CDR3 counts 11 amino acids. Left in the record is the CDR3 DNA by itself, 33 bases read in frame from the first base. To demonstrate the VDJtools post-analysis software, the study profiled TCR beta repertoires from the peripheral blood of about a dozen young patients with multiple sclerosis. The patients with multiple sclerosis were children and adolescents between about 6 and 16 years of age.

The receptor's source is a girl aged 10-17 years with multiple sclerosis. The rearranged segments are TRBV20-1 and TRBJ2-5; the D gene remains uncertain. Sequencing input: blood. The DNA sequence is as follows: TGCAGTGCTAGAATCCAAGAGACCCAGTACTTC. The translation is CSARIQETQYF.